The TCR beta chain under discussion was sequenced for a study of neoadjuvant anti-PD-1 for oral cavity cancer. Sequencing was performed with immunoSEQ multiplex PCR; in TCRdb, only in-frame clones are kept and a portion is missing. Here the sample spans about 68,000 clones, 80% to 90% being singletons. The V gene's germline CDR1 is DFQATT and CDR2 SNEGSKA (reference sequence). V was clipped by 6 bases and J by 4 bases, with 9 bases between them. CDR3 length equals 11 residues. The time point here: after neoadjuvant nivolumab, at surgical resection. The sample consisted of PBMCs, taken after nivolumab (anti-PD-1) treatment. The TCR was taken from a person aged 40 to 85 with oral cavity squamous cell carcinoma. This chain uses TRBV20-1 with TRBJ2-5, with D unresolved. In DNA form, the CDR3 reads TGCAGTGCCGTACAGAGAGAGACCCAGTACTTC. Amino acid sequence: CSAVQRETQYF.